This T cell receptor (beta chain) was recorded in a study of blood T cell repertoires in COVID-19. Study context: Sites in the United States, Italy and Spain provided acute and convalescent COVID-19 samples. Sample material is recorded as cDNA or gDNA derived from T cells, B-cell-depleted T cells, or PBMCs.

As handled by the study authors: Estimates of nucleated cell counts were drawn from the amplification of reference gene primers. This table comes from immunoSEQ multiplex PCR, and its TCRdb copy is limited to in-frame clones, with some not included. V and J calls plus clone size are reproduced from that table; the DNA served to infer D and trimming. The sample records some 100,000 clones, approximately 80% being singletons. The CDR3 is 16 amino acids. V lost 2 bases, J lost 2 bases, and 14 bases lay in between. Germline V gives CDR1 MNHNS, CDR2 SASEGT. The sequenced material came from peripheral blood. This sequence originates from a woman in her sixties or seventies with active or convalescent COVID-19. This sequence joins TRBV6-1 and TRBJ2-3; TRBD2 is a possible D gene (8 bases). This chain's CDR3 is CASSEREGASTDTQYF. The DNA of the CDR3 is TGTGCCAGCAGTGAACGGGAGGGGGCTTCCACAGATACGCAGTATTTT.